A single sample is the source of the 20 T cell receptor beta chains below, sequenced in a study of regulatory T cells in long-lasting Graves disease. Arm-PCR of CDR3 regions and iRepertoire HTBI primers were used to build TCR beta libraries. TCRdb re-derived calls from the multiplex PCR reads in MiXCR, one entry per CDR3 protein. The data show 400,000 or so distinct CDR3 sequences, about 20% seen once. Time point meaning: persistent/refractory GD, antithyroid drugs over 5 years with positive TRAb. RNA from PBMCs was the source of the TCR library. Sequencing used peripheral blood mononuclear cells (PBMCs), obtained when the disease was refractory, from a patient treated with antithyroid drugs. The origin of the receptors is a female donor with Graves disease.

This clonotype was counted only a few times. J is TRBJ1-1 and V is TRBV11-2; possible D gene TRBD1, 6 bases. Germline V gene lookup returns CDR1 SGHAT and CDR2 FQNNGV. The CDR3 length is 15 residues. V lost 4 bases to trimming and J lost 8 bases, with 20 bases between them. The CDR3 loop is CASSSQVGSGTEAFF. The DNA for the CDR3 is TGTGCCAGCAGCTCCCAAGTAGGGTCGGGGACAGAAGCTTTCTTT.

The rearrangement uses TRBV14 and TRBJ2-2; 7 nucleotides align to TRBD2. The V gene end was trimmed by 1 base and the J gene end by 7 bases; junction bases not matched to a gene: 6. This CDR3 is 15 amino acids long. The germline CDR1 and CDR2 sequences are SGHDN and FVKESK. The CDR3 region is CASSQAPGRGGELFF. CDR3 sequence (DNA): TGTGCCAGCAGCCAAGCCCCGGGGAGGGGCGGGGAGCTGTTTTTT.

This clonotype was found a few times. V usage is TRBV29-1 and J usage is TRBJ1-1; TRBD1 is a possible D gene (6 bases). The germline V gene encodes CDR1 SQVTM and CDR2 ANQGSEA. This CDR3 is 14 amino acids long. The V end was cut by 3 bases, the J end by 4 bases, with 15 bases between. CDR3: CSVDEGGLSTEAFF. In nucleotides, the CDR3 is TGCAGCGTTGATGAGGGGGGATTGAGCACTGAAGCTTTCTTT. Looking up the rest from reference TRBV29-1 and TRBJ1-1 gives the full variable domain: SAVISQKPSRDICQRGTSLTIQCQVDSQVTMMFWYRQQPGQSLTLIATANQGSEATYESGFVIDKFPISRPNLTFSTLTVSNMSPEDSSIYLCSVDEGGLSTEAFFGQGTRLTVV.

This clonotype was observed at least ten times. J is TRBJ1-4 and V is TRBV7-2; 7 bases align to TRBD1. The trim removed 5 bases at V and 5 bases at J, leaving 5 bases unmatched. Germline CDR1 and CDR2: SGHTA and FQGNSA. The CDR3 consists of 14 residues. CDR3 DNA: TGTGCCAGCAGCCGGAGACAGGGAAATGAAAAACTGTTTTTT. Amino acids: CASSRRQGNEKLFF.

This clonotype was picked up a small number of times. The chain recombines TRBV20-1 with TRBJ2-2; D possibly corresponds to TRBD2 (6 bases). Germline-derived CDR1 and CDR2 are DFQATT and SNEGSKA (reference sequence). The CDR3 is 16 residues long. Deletions cut 6 bases from V and 5 bases from J, with 22 bases between. The CDR3 is CSARTFSGGDTGELFF. For the CDR3, the DNA is TGCAGTGCCAGAACGTTCAGCGGAGGGGATACCGGGGAGCTGTTTTTT.

In this sample, this clonotype turned up a few times. V gene TRBV19 combines with J gene TRBJ2-7; 8 bases are shared with TRBD1. After removal of 4 bases from V and 5 bases from J, the junction contained 10 bases not matched to a gene. Germline V gene lookup returns CDR1 LNHDA and CDR2 SQIVND (reference sequence). CDR3 size: 15 residues. As DNA, the CDR3 is TGTGCCAGTAGTAGACTTGGACAGGGAAAGGACGAGCAGTACTTC. Its protein is CASSRLGQGKDEQYF.

In the case of this clonotype: Possible read error: a much larger clone is one base away. This rearrangement joins TRBV11-1 to TRBJ2-5; D not certain. The CDR3 covers 14 residues. Germline CDR1 is SGHAT and CDR2 is FQDESV (reference sequence). This chain's CDR3 is CASSLEAIQETQCF. CDR3 in DNA: TGTGCCAGCAGCTTAGAGGCCATCCAAGAGACCCAGTGCTTC.

The chain employs TRBV6-1 and TRBJ1-5; no clear D. From germline, CDR1 is MNHNS and CDR2 SASEGT. V was clipped by 3 bases and J by 6 bases, with 12 bases between them. The length of the CDR3 is 14 residues. CDR3 region: CASSDSLGAQPQHF. As DNA, the CDR3 is TGTGCCAGCAGTGATAGCCTGGGAGCTCAGCCCCAGCATTTT.

The sample holds a few counts of this clonotype. This rearrangement joins TRBV7-2 to TRBJ2-7, with D perhaps assigned TRBD1 or TRBD2 (5 bases each). The V gene's germline CDR1 is SGHTA and CDR2 FQGNSA. The CDR3 is 15 amino acids. The germline V and J ends were trimmed by 1 base and 2 bases, with 12 bases remaining between them. CDR3 sequence reads: CASSLVGQGPYEQYF. In DNA, the CDR3 is TGTGCCAGCAGCTTAGTAGGCCAGGGACCCTACGAGCAGTACTTC.

This clonotype was seen ten or more times. The CDR3 loop is CASSLEVLSYEQYF. The CDR3 nucleotides are TGTGCCAGCAGCTTAGAAGTACTCTCCTACGAGCAGTACTTC. The rearrangement uses TRBV7-2 and TRBJ2-7; no reliable D call. V was trimmed by 1 base and J by 0 bases, leaving 7 bases between them. This CDR3 is 14 amino acids long. Per the germline V gene, CDR1 is SGHTA and CDR2 is FQGNSA. The variable domain in full, completed from reference TRBV7-2 and TRBJ2-7, reads GAGVSQSPSNKVTEKGKDVELRCDPISGHTALYWYRQSLGQGLEFLIYFQGNSAPDKSGLPSDRFSAERTGGSVSTLTIQRTQQEDSAVYLCASSLEVLSYEQYFGPGTRLTVT.

The CDR3 protein is CSASGGTVNIQYF. CDR3 nucleotides: TGCAGTGCTAGTGGAGGGACGGTAAACATTCAGTACTTC. This sequence joins TRBV20-1 and TRBJ2-4; a possible D gene is TRBD2 (6 bases). Deletions cut 3 bases from V and 6 bases from J, with 12 bases between. CDR3 length equals 13 residues. Germline V lookup: CDR1 DFQATT, CDR2 SNEGSKA (reference sequence).

This clonotype appeared a few times. The CDR3 nucleotides are TGTGCCAGCTCACCAAGCCTAGCGGGCGGGTACGAGCAGTACTTC. It is translated as CASSPSLAGGYEQYF. The chain is built from TRBV18 and TRBJ2-7; 8 positions match TRBD2. Trimming cost V 2 bases and J 4 bases; bases outside gene matches: 7. Germline CDR1 reads KGHSH; CDR2 reads LQKENI. This CDR3 has 15 residues.

This chain's CDR3 is CAISDTGTRPYEQYF. DNA for the CDR3: TGTGCCATCAGCGATACCGGGACACGACCTTACGAGCAGTACTTC. This chain joins TRBV10-3 and TRBJ2-7, with D tentatively TRBD1 (6 bases). The CDR3 has 15 amino acids. Per the germline V gene, CDR1 is ENHRY and CDR2 is SYGVKD. The germline V and J ends were trimmed by 6 bases and 4 bases, with 19 bases remaining between them.

This clonotype was recorded at least ten times. The rearrangement joins TRBV2 to TRBJ1-1; 7 nucleotides line up with TRBD1. Losses at the gene ends were 6 bases for V and 1 base for J; bases not matched to a gene: 8. Germline values: CDR1 SNHLY, CDR2 FYNNEI. This CDR3 spans 15 amino acids. CDR3 in DNA: TGTGCCAGCAGCGGACCGACAGGGCCGAACACTGAAGCTTTCTTT. Translating gives CASSGPTGPNTEAFF.

A note on this clonotype: A much larger clone is a single base away; this may be a read error. No conserved phenylalanine or tryptophan is present at the end of the CDR3, so a read error is the likely explanation. This chain links TRBV19 with TRBJ1-1; no clear D gene. Germline V gene sequence: CDR1 LNHDA, CDR2 SQIVND (reference sequence). With 3 bases removed from V and 4 bases from J, the gap between germline ends came to 12 bases. The CDR3 extends over 14 amino acids. CDR3 in amino acids: CASSMAGIVTEAFL. CDR3 nucleotides: TGTGCCAGTAGTATGGCGGGGATTGTCACTGAAGCTTTCCTT.

The chain employs TRBV7-2 and TRBJ2-7; D is unresolved. V was shortened by 1 base and J by 0 bases, with 10 bases between the two germline ends. CDR1 SGHTA and CDR2 FQGNSA come from the germline V gene. This CDR3 comprises 15 residues. CDR3 sequence reads: CASSLDGSSSYEQYF. The CDR3 DNA follows: TGTGCCAGCAGCTTAGATGGGTCGAGCTCCTACGAGCAGTACTTC.

V is TRBV12-3 or TRBV12-4 and J is TRBJ2-5; the D gene is possibly TRBD2 (7 bases). V lost 2 bases, J lost 2 bases, and 12 bases lay in between. The CDR3 loop spans 15 amino acids. The CDR3 region has the DNA TGTGCCAGCAGTTTATCCGGGGGGCTACAAGAGACCCAGTACTTC. Protein: CASSLSGGLQETQYF.

The rearrangement links TRBV6-2 or TRBV6-3 to TRBJ2-7, with D perhaps TRBD2 (6 bases). Per the germline V gene, CDR1 is MNHEY and CDR2 is SVGEGT. The CDR3 covers 12 residues. The V gene lost 6 bases and the J gene lost 3 bases, with 9 bases spanning the gap. The CDR3 spells CASRGLHYEQYF. The CDR3 nucleotides are TGTGCCAGCAGGGGACTCCACTACGAGCAGTACTTC.

The chain links TRBV20-1 to TRBJ2-1; 9 positions agree with TRBD2. The trim removed 5 bases at V and 2 bases at J, leaving 4 bases unmatched. The CDR3 spans 14 residues. Germline CDR1 is DFQATT and CDR2 is SNEGSKA (reference sequence). CDR3 sequence reads: CSAVAGVTYNEQFF. The CDR3 DNA follows: TGCAGTGCTGTAGCGGGAGTCACCTACAATGAGCAGTTCTTC.

This clonotype was seen at least ten times. The chain is built from TRBV30 and TRBJ1-1; D is unclear. In germline, CDR1 is GTSNPN, CDR2 SVGIG (reference sequence). The germline V and J ends were trimmed by 1 base and 5 bases, with 14 bases remaining between them. This CDR3 has 14 amino acids. CDR3 in amino acids: CAWSGRVSGTEAFF. The CDR3 bases are TGTGCCTGGAGTGGTAGGGTGAGTGGTACTGAAGCTTTCTTT.